This T cell receptor beta chain is drawn from a study of T-cell reconstitution after alpha-beta-depleted transplantation in children. Unique molecular identifiers featured in how the TCRbeta library was prepared. In TCRdb, the PCR reads were re-called with MiXCR into one record per CDR3 protein. In the table there are around 530,000 distinct CDR3 sequences, about 30% of which are singletons. There are 17 residues in the CDR3. Germline CDR1 reads MNHEY; CDR2 reads SMNVEV (reference sequence). After removal of 4 bases from V and 8 bases from J, the junction contained 13 bases not matched to a gene. This clonotype was seen a few times.

This clonotype originated in a human donor who donated a stem cell graft to a child with aplastic anemia. Here the sequenced sample was PBMCs from the stem cell graft donor, taken from the stem cell graft. The chain combines TRBV27 with TRBJ2-1; the match to TRBD1 covers 11 bases. The CDR3 protein is CASSSGTGGPGSHEQFF. The CDR3 DNA reads as TGTGCCAGCAGTTCCGGGACAGGGGGGCCAGGGTCCCATGAGCAGTTCTTC.